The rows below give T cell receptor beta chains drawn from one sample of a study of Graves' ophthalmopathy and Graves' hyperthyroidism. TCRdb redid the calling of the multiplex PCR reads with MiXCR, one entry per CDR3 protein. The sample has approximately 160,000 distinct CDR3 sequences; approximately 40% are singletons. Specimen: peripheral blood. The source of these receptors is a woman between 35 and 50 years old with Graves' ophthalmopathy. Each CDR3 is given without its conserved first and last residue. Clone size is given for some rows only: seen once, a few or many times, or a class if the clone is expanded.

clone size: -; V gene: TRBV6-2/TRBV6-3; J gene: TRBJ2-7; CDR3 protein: ASSYGTSGSSAGEQY
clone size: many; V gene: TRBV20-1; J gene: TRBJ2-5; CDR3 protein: SAPWTSRPSTQY
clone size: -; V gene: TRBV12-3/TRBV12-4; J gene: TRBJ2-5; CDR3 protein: ASSPGLGWGQETQY
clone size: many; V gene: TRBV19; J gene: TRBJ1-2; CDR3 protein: ASSIFRGAGYGYT
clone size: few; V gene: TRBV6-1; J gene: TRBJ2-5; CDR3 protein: ASNTGLPGETQY
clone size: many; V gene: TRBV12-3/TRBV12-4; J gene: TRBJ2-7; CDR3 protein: ASSPGTSGSYEQY
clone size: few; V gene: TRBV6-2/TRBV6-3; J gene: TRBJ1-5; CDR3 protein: ASSYSGGDHQPQH
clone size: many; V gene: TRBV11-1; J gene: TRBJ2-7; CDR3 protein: ASSLADREAY
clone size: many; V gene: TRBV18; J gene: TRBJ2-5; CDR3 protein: ASSPGRETQY
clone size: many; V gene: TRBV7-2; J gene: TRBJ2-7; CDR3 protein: ASSPQGILRDEQY
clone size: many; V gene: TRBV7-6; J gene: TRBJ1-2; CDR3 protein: ASSSYQGPSHGYT
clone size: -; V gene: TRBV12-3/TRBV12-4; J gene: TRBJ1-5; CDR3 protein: ASTHQGDQPQH
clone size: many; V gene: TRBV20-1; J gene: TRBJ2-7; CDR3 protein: SARVPRGSGSYEQY
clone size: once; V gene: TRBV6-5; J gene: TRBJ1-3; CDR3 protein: ASSYRTGGNTIY
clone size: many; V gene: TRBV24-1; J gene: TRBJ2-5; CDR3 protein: ATSEAGWGGETQY
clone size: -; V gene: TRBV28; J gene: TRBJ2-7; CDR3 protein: ASTPRAGYRVWEQY
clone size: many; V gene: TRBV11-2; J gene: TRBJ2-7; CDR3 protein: ASSSASRGRIYEQY
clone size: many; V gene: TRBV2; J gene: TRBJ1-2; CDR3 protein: ASSLRQGPFGYT
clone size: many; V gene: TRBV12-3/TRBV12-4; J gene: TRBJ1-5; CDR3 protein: ASSLGGGVIGQPQH
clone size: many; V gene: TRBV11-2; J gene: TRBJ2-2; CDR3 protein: ASSFTSGRDTGELF
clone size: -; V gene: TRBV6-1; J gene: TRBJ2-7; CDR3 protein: ASRPTWAEQY
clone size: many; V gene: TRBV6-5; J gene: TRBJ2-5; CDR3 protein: ASNRAGEPSRTQY
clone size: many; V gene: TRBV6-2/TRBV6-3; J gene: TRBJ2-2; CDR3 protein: ASSYRGRASSNTGELF
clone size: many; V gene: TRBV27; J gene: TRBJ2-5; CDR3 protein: ASSSPGQQETQY
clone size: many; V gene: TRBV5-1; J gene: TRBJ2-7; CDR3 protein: ASSSQGQGVDEQY
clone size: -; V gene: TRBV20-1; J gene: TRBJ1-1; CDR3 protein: SARAEHVGTQRLAF
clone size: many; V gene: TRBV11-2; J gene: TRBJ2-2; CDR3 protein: ASIPPGLAGGLGGELF
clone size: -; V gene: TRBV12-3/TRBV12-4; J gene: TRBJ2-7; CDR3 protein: ASRELATYEQY
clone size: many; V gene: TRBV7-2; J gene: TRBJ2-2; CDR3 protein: ASASGPVGELF
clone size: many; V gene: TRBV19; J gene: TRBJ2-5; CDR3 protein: ASSIRDMSLQETQY
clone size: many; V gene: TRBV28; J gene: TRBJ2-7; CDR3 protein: ASSQTGTGRREQY
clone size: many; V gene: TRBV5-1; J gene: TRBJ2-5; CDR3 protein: ASSRDRAQQTQY
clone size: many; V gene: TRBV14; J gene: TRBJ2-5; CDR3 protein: ASSQGGLAETQY
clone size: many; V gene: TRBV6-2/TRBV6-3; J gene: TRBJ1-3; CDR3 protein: ASSYPPSSGNTIY
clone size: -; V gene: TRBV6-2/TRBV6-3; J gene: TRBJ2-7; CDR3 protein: ASSSTSGLYEQY
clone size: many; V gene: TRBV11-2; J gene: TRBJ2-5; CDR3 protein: ASSLDARGAGEETQY
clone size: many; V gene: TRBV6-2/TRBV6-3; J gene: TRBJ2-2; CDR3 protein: ASSGGLSPAGELF
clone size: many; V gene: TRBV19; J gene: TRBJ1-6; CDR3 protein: ASSLHRGESPLH
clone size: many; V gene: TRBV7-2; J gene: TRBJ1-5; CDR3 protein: ASSLEQGFNQPQH
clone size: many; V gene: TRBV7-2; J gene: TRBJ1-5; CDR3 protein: ASSPRGGGNQPQH
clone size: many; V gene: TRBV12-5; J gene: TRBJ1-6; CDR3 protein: ASGFGEMGSPLH
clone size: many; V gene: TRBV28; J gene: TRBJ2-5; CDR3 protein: ASSFQGVQETQY
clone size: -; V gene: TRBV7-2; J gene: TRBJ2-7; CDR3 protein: ASSPQGQGHGQY
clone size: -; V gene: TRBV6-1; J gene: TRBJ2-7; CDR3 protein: AAGGRGSYEQY
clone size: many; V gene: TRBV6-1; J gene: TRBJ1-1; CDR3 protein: ASSKQVNTEAF
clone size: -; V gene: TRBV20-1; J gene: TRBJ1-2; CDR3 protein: SAEGQGYGYT